Sequencing of this TCR beta chain was carried out in a study of blood T cell repertoires in COVID-19. Looking at the study overall: Italy, Spain and the United States were the sources of the convalescent and acute COVID-19 samples. T cells, B-cell-depleted T cells, or PBMCs supplied cDNA or gDNA.

Symptom resolution, clearance, or two negative PCRs marked the recovered donors of Cohort 3. Methods used by the authors: Estimates of nucleated cell counts were drawn from the amplification of reference gene primers. TCRdb's table, derived via immunoSEQ multiplex PCR, lists solely in-frame clones and lacks some. Clone size and the V and J calls come from that table; the DNA yielded D and trimming. Here the sample spans about 220,000 clones, 88% being singletons. Germline V lookup: CDR1 MGHRA, CDR2 YSYEKL. This CDR3 has 16 residues. V was shortened by 1 base and J by 2 bases, with 15 bases between the two germline ends.

This receptor was identified in a woman in her twenties or thirties who had recovered from COVID-19. The sequenced material came from PBMCs or T cells enriched from blood (not recorded which). This chain links TRBV4-1 with TRBJ2-7; maybe TRBD2 (7 bases). CDR3 protein: CASSQGGGRGTYEQYF. CDR3 bases: TGCGCCAGCAGCCAAGGGGGGGGCAGGGGTACCTACGAGCAGTACTTC.